This T cell receptor (beta chain) was identified during a study of CD8+CD57+ T cells in acquired aplastic anemia. Study summary: Sorted CD4+ plus CD8+ cells gave DNA averaging roughly 3 ug.

Genomic DNA constituted the template upon which TCR beta VDJ and CDR3 profiling was performed. TCRdb ran MiXCR on the reads and lists one entry per CDR3 protein. The table includes around 170,000 distinct CDR3 sequences, 55% to 75% detected once. V dropped 3 bases and J dropped 0; count of bases not matched to a gene: 6. Germline V gene lookup returns CDR1 SGDLS and CDR2 YYNGEE. This CDR3 region has 17 residues. This clonotype was picked up many times. The source of this sequence is a human donor in good health. The chain is built from TRBV9 and TRBJ2-2; 9 positions match TRBD2. Sequenced sample: sorted CD4+, CD8+, or CD8+CD57+ T cells (not recorded which) from PBMCs. CDR3: CASSGISGRPNTGELFF. The CDR3 DNA is TGTGCCAGCAGCGGTATTAGCGGGAGACCGAACACCGGGGAGCTGTTTTTT. Together with reference TRBV9 and TRBJ2-2, the CDR3 gives the full variable domain: DSGVTQTPKHLITATGQRVTLRCSPRSGDLSVYWYQQSLDQGLQFLIQYYNGEERAKGNILERFSAQQFPDLHSELNLSSLELGDSALYFCASSGISGRPNTGELFFGEGSRLTVL.